Below, 29 T cell receptor beta chains from the same sample are listed, as sequenced in a study of T cells in Graves' hyperthyroidism and ophthalmopathy. The source material, RNA transcripts, was used to amplify TCR beta CDR3 regions. Carried out on the TCR CDR3, a first-round RT-PCR used the HTBI primer set. From the multiplex PCR reads, TCRdb called clonotypes with MiXCR, one entry per CDR3 protein. The data hold fewer than 350,000 distinct CDR3 sequences, with around 19% observed a single time. Sequenced input: blood. The receptors stem from a man aged 50 or older with Graves' ophthalmopathy.

The J gene is TRBJ1-5, the V gene TRBV3-1, with 9 bases identical to TRBD1. The ends lost 4 bases at V and 6 bases at J; junction bases unmatched: 7. Germline CDR1 and CDR2: LGHDT and YNNKEL (reference sequence). This CDR3 region has 15 residues. CDR3 in amino acids: CASSLGTGNVQPQHF. DNA of the CDR3: TGTGCCAGCAGCCTCGGGACAGGGAATGTTCAGCCCCAGCATTTT.

V usage is TRBV19 and J usage is TRBJ1-5; 10 nucleotides align to TRBD1. The trim removed 4 bases at V and 0 bases at J, leaving 6 bases unmatched. The CDR3 has 17 residues. CDR1 and CDR2 (germline): LNHDA, SQIVND (reference sequence). CDR3 bases: TGTGCCAGTAGTACAACCGGGACAGGGGTTAGCAATCAGCCCCAGCATTTT. Its translation: CASSTTGTGVSNQPQHF.

This clonotype occurred many times. The rearrangement links TRBV19 to TRBJ1-1; tentative D call: TRBD1 (5 bases). Germline V lookup: CDR1 LNHDA, CDR2 SQIVND (reference sequence). There are 14 residues in the CDR3. Trimming cost V 6 bases and J 1 base, with 12 bases left between them. In DNA, the CDR3 is TGTGCCAGTAGCAAGGGACGCCCGAACACTGAAGCTTTCTTT. Translated: CASSKGRPNTEAFF.

This clonotype was observed at least ten times. V usage is TRBV3-1 and J usage is TRBJ1-1, with 7 positions matching TRBD1. Germline assignment: CDR1 LGHDT and CDR2 YNNKEL (reference sequence). The trim removed 0 bases at V and 1 base at J, leaving 5 bases unmatched. The CDR3 spans 16 residues. Written as DNA, the CDR3 is TGTGCCAGCAGCCAAGAACAGGGGATCCCGAACACTGAAGCTTTCTTT. Translated, it gives CASSQEQGIPNTEAFF.

The rearrangement links TRBV19 to TRBJ2-4, with a possible D match to TRBD1 (5 bases). The CDR3 has 16 residues. V lost 4 bases and J lost 0, with 13 bases in between. The germline V gene has CDR1 LNHDA and CDR2 SQIVND (reference sequence). The DNA of the CDR3 is TGTGCCAGTAGTACCAGGGTCCACCTAGCCAAAAACATTCAGTACTTC. It encodes CASSTRVHLAKNIQYF.

This clonotype was recorded many times. The chain is built from TRBV20-1 and TRBJ2-4; D is possibly TRBD2 (6 bases). Germline values: CDR1 DFQATT, CDR2 SNEGSKA (reference sequence). The CDR3 contains 12 residues. V shed 3 bases and J shed 7 bases, with 10 bases lying between them. The CDR3 DNA is TGCAGTGCTAGGGTGGCGGGGAACATTCAGTACTTC. Translating it yields CSARVAGNIQYF.

This clonotype has just a few counts. This chain uses TRBV6-4 with TRBJ1-5; no definite D call. The CDR3 is 17 amino acids. Germline CDR1 reads MRHNA; CDR2 reads SNTAGT. The V end was cut by 2 bases, the J end by 3 bases, with 17 bases between. The CDR3 coding sequence is TGTGCCAGCAGTGACAAGGGTTTGCTCCCCTTCAATCAGCCCCAGCATTTT. Protein: CASSDKGLLPFNQPQHF.

This clonotype was picked up a small number of times. The chain is built from TRBV5-1 and TRBJ2-1; D remains ambiguous. The V and J ends lost 1 base and 6 bases respectively, with 8 bases between them. Germline V CDR1 and CDR2: SGHRS, YFSETQ. The CDR3 contains 13 residues. In DNA, the CDR3 is TGCGCCAGCAGCTTGTACCTTGGCAATGAGCAGTTCTTC. Translating gives CASSLYLGNEQFF.

V usage is TRBV19 and J usage is TRBJ2-6; unclear D gene. V dropped 0 bases and J dropped 1 base, with 10 bases sitting between them. The CDR3 has 17 amino acids. Germline assignment: CDR1 LNHDA and CDR2 SQIVND (reference sequence). In DNA, the CDR3 is TGTGCCAGTAGTATAGAGGCAGTAAGTTCTGGGGCCAACGTCCTGACTTTC. Translated, it gives CASSIEAVSSGANVLTF.

Many counts were recorded for this clonotype. The V gene is TRBV28, the J gene TRBJ1-1; 10 nucleotides agree with TRBD1. The CDR3 totals 15 residues. CDR1 is MDHEN and CDR2 is SYDVKM in the germline V gene. J was trimmed by 3 bases and V by 5 bases; bases with no gene match: 6. CDR3 bases: TGTGCCAGCAGTCCACGGGGACAGGGGCACACTGAAGCTTTCTTT. Translation gives CASSPRGQGHTEAFF. Complete variable domain (other parts from reference TRBV28 and TRBJ1-1): DVKVTQSSRYLVKRTGEKVFLECVQDMDHENMFWYRQDPGLGLRLIYFSYDVKMKEKGDIPEGYSVSREKKERFSLILESASTNQTSMYLCASSPRGQGHTEAFFGQGTRLTVV.

This clonotype was seen at least ten times. The chain carries TRBV7-9 and TRBJ2-3, with D hard to call. This CDR3 is 12 amino acids long. V lost 2 bases and J lost 3, with 3 bases in between. In germline, CDR1 is SEHNR, CDR2 FQNEAQ (reference sequence). In DNA form, the CDR3 reads TGTGCCAGCAGCTTACAGACAGATACGCAGTATTTT. This translates into CASSLQTDTQYF.

This clonotype was counted between two and nine times. The rearrangement uses TRBV5-1 and TRBJ1-5, with TRBD1 matching 11 bases. J gave up 4 bases and V 4 bases, and 4 bases lay outside the gene matches. The CDR3 is 15 amino acids. CDR1 is SGHRS and CDR2 is YFSETQ in the germline V gene. CDR3 coding DNA: TGCGCCAGCAGCCCGGGGACAGGGGGTAATCAGCCCCAGCATTTT. It specifies CASSPGTGGNQPQHF.

This sequence joins TRBV12-3 or TRBV12-4 and TRBJ1-1; D may be TRBD1 (5 bases). V was pared by 1 base and J by 5 bases, with 11 bases between. The length of the CDR3 is 14 residues. CDR3 in amino acids: CASSLGGAVTEAFF. For the CDR3, the DNA is TGTGCCAGCAGTTTAGGAGGGGCGGTAACTGAAGCTTTCTTT.

The DNA for the CDR3 is TGTGCCACCGGGGGACAGGGAGGGACCCCTAATGAGCAGTTCTTC. Translation gives CATGGQGGTPNEQFF. The chain uses TRBV2 and TRBJ2-1; 9 nucleotides match TRBD1. The CDR3 consists of 15 residues. Germline lookup yields CDR1 SNHLY and CDR2 FYNNEI. V dropped 10 bases and J dropped 7; count of bases not matched to a gene: 14. The entire variable domain, with the rest obtained from reference TRBV2 and TRBJ2-1, is as follows: EPEVTQTPSHQVTQMGQEVILRCVPISNHLYFYWYRQILGQKVEFLVSFYNNEISEKSEIFDDQFSVERPDGSNFTLKIRSTKLEDSAMYFCATGGQGGTPNEQFFGPGTRLTVL.

This clonotype came up many times. The chain uses TRBV7-2 and TRBJ2-3; D not certain. Germline values: CDR1 SGHTA, CDR2 FQGNSA. This CDR3 comprises 13 residues. V gave up 5 bases and J gave up 6 bases, with 12 bases separating them. CDR3 bases: TGTGCCAGCAGCCCGATCCTAAGGGATACGCAGTATTTT. Residues: CASSPILRDTQYF.

This clonotype was counted only a few times. This chain uses TRBV30 with TRBJ2-7; TRBD2 matches 7 bases. Losses at the gene ends were 8 bases for V and 4 bases for J; bases not matched to a gene: 8. The CDR3 has 12 residues. In germline, CDR1 is GTSNPN, CDR2 SVGIG (reference sequence). The CDR3 nucleotides are TGTGCCGGGGGGAGCGGGGTTTACGAGCAGTACTTC. Translation: CAGGSGVYEQYF.

In this sample, this clonotype turned up a few times. The chain carries TRBV6-1 and TRBJ2-1; D could derive from TRBD1 or TRBD2 (5 bases each). Trimming shortened V by 7 bases and J by 6 bases, and 10 bases separated the two germline ends. The CDR3 loop spans 12 amino acids. Per germline, CDR1 MNHNS and CDR2 SASEGT. The CDR3 spells CASTRDGNEQFF. Written as DNA, the CDR3 is TGTGCCAGCACCAGGGACGGCAATGAGCAGTTCTTC.

This clonotype has a count of ten or more. This rearrangement joins TRBV20-1 to TRBJ2-1; D possibly corresponds to TRBD1 (7 bases). The CDR3 has 14 amino acids. Germline lookup yields CDR1 DFQATT and CDR2 SNEGSKA (reference sequence). V dropped 6 bases and J dropped 4 bases, with 16 bases sitting between them. CDR3 in DNA: TGCAGTGCAGGCCCGACAGGGACTTACAATGAGCAGTTCTTC. Its translation is CSAGPTGTYNEQFF.

This clonotype occurred many times. The chain carries TRBV20-1 and TRBJ2-5; TRBD2 matches at 8 bases. The CDR3 is 12 amino acids. Trimming took 5 bases from V and 5 from J; bases not matched to a gene: 4. Germline V gene data show CDR1 as DFQATT and CDR2 as SNEGSKA (reference sequence). Here the CDR3 reads CSAQRELETQYF. The CDR3 region has the DNA TGCAGTGCTCAGCGGGAGTTGGAGACCCAGTACTTC.

This clonotype was recorded at least ten times. The genes are TRBV20-1 and TRBJ2-6; 7 bases are shared with TRBD2. The CDR3 loop spans 15 amino acids. The ends lost 3 bases at V and 5 bases at J; junction bases unmatched: 7. Germline V gene lookup returns CDR1 DFQATT and CDR2 SNEGSKA (reference sequence). This CDR3 reads CSARASGSRANVLTF. The CDR3 DNA reads TGCAGTGCTAGGGCTAGCGGCTCCAGGGCCAACGTCCTGACTTTC.

This chain connects TRBV2 to TRBJ2-2; TRBD2 matches at 12 bases. CDR3 length: 17 amino acids. Germline CDR1 SNHLY, CDR2 FYNNEI. V gave up 4 bases and J gave up 6 bases; unmatched junction bases: 9. The CDR3 coding sequence is TGTGCCAGCAGTGGACTAGCGGGAGTTTGGGGTGCCGGGGAGCTGTTTTTT. Encoded protein: CASSGLAGVWGAGELFF.

This clonotype was counted ten times or more. This chain uses TRBV27 with TRBJ2-2, with 14 bases that match TRBD2. J gave up 3 bases and V 4 bases, and 10 bases lay outside the gene matches. From germline, CDR1 is MNHEY and CDR2 SMNVEV (reference sequence). The CDR3 runs to 19 residues. Written as DNA, the CDR3 is TGTGCCAGCAGTTCTATAGGACTAGCGGGAGGATCGGACACCGGGGAGCTGTTTTTT. As protein: CASSSIGLAGGSDTGELFF.

The chain recombines TRBV24-1 with TRBJ2-5, with 10 bases aligning to TRBD2. Losses at the gene ends were 2 bases for V and 4 bases for J; bases not matched to a gene: 9. There are 17 residues in the CDR3. Germline CDR1 and CDR2: KGHDR and SFDVKD. As DNA, the CDR3 is TGTGCCACCAGTGATTCCGGGACTAGCGAACCAGGAGAGACCCAGTACTTC. Protein: CATSDSGTSEPGETQYF.

The chain uses TRBV19 and TRBJ2-2, with no clear D. Germline V gene sequence: CDR1 LNHDA, CDR2 SQIVND (reference sequence). The CDR3 has 13 amino acids. With 3 bases removed from V and 5 bases from J, the gap between germline ends came to 7 bases. The CDR3 DNA sequence: TGTGCCAGTAGTATTAGGGATACCGGGGAGCTGTTTTTT. Its protein product is CASSIRDTGELFF.

This clonotype came up many times. The rearrangement links TRBV28 to TRBJ2-4; unclear D gene. Germline CDR1 and CDR2: MDHEN and SYDVKM. The V end was cut by 7 bases, the J end by 0 bases, with 16 bases between. The CDR3 extends over 16 amino acids. CDR3 coding DNA: TGTGCCAGCACCGAAATCACACTTTTAGCCAAAAACATTCAGTACTTC. Protein: CASTEITLLAKNIQYF.

This clonotype was seen many times. This chain links TRBV11-3 with TRBJ2-3, with TRBD1 matching over 11 bases. The V segment lost 5 bases and the J segment 6 bases; nucleotides outside the gene matches: 7. Germline values: CDR1 SGHNT, CDR2 YENEEA. The CDR3 totals 15 residues. Written as DNA, the CDR3 is TGTGCCAGCAGCCCCCGGACAGGGGGCGAGGATACGCAGTATTTT. Protein: CASSPRTGGEDTQYF.

There are many counts of this clonotype. The chain combines TRBV6-2 or TRBV6-3 with TRBJ2-7; possibly TRBD1 for D (5 bases). V was trimmed by 0 bases and J by 4 bases, leaving 16 bases between them. This CDR3 spans 16 amino acids. Germline assignment: CDR1 MNHEY and CDR2 SVGEGT. The CDR3 DNA sequence: TGTGCCAGCAGTTACTCGAAGACAGAGACTCCATACGAGCAGTACTTC. Translating it yields CASSYSKTETPYEQYF.

This clonotype was counted only a few times. V is TRBV20-1 and J is TRBJ1-4; 7 bases match TRBD1. Germline trimming cut 5 bases from V and 7 bases from J; bases unmatched to any gene: 4. The CDR3 spans 12 residues. Germline CDR1 DFQATT, CDR2 SNEGSKA (reference sequence). The CDR3 DNA reads TGCAGTGCTGGTGGGACAGCTGAAAAACTGTTTTTT. Its translation is CSAGGTAEKLFF.

This clonotype was detected ten times or more. The chain combines TRBV5-1 with TRBJ1-1; 8 nucleotides line up with TRBD1. Trimming at V came to 3 bases and at J to 5 bases, leaving 6 bases not matched to a gene. CDR1 SGHRS and CDR2 YFSETQ come from the germline V gene. CDR3 length equals 14 residues. The DNA for the CDR3 is TGCGCCAGCAGCTCTGGACAGGGTGGGACTGAAGCTTTCTTT. It is translated as CASSSGQGGTEAFF.